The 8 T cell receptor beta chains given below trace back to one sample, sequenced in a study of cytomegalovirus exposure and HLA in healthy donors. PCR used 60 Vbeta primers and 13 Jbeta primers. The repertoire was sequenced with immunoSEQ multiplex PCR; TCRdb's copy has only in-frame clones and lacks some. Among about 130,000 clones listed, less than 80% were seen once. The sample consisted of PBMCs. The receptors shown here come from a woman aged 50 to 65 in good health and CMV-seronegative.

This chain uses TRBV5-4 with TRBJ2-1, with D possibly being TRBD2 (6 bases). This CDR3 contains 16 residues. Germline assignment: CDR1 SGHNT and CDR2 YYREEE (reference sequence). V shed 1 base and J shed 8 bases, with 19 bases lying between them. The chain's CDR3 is CASSLPSSGGWDEQFF. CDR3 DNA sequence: TGTGCCAGCAGCTTGCCATCGTCTGGAGGGTGGGATGAGCAGTTCTTC.

CDR3 loop: CAISELEGSRGYVYEQYF. The CDR3 nucleotides read TGTGCCATCAGTGAGTTGGAGGGTTCGAGGGGTTACGTCTACGAGCAGTACTTC. This rearrangement joins TRBV10-3 to TRBJ2-7, with TRBD2 as a possible D gene (6 bases). Germline V lookup: CDR1 ENHRY, CDR2 SYGVKD. V gave up 1 base and J gave up 3 bases, with 22 bases separating them. CDR3 length: 18 amino acids.

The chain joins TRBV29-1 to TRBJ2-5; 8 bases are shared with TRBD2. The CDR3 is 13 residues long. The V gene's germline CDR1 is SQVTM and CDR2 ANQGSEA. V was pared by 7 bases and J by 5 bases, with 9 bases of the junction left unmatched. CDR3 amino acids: CSGCGGLFETQYF. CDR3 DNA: TGCAGCGGGTGCGGGGGGCTTTTTGAGACCCAGTACTTC.

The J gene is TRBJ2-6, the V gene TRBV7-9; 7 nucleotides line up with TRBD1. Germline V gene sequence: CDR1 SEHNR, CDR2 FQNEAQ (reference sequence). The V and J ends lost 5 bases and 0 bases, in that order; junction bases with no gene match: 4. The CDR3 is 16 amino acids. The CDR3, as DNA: TGTGCCAGCAGCGGTGACAGGGTCTCTGGGGCCAACGTCCTGACTTTC. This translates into CASSGDRVSGANVLTF.

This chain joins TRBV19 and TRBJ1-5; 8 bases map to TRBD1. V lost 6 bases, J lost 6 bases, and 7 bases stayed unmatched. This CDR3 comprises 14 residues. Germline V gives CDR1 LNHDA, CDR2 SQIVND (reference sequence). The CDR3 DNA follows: TGTGCCAGTAGCCTGGACAGGGCGGCTCAGCCCCAGCATTTT. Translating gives CASSLDRAAQPQHF.

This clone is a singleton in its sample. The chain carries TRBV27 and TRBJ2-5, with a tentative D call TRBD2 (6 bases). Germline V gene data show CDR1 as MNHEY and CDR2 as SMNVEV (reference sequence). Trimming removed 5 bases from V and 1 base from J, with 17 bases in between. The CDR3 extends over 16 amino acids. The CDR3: CASSRYGGGSQETQYF. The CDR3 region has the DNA TGTGCCAGCAGTCGCTATGGGGGAGGCAGCCAAGAGACCCAGTACTTC.

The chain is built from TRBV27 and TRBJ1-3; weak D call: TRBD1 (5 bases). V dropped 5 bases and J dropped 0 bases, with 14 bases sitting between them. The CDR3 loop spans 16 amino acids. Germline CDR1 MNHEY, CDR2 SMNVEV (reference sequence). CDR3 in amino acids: CASSPRAGRSGNTIYF. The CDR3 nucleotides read TGTGCCAGCAGTCCCCGGGCGGGGCGCTCTGGAAACACCATATATTTT.

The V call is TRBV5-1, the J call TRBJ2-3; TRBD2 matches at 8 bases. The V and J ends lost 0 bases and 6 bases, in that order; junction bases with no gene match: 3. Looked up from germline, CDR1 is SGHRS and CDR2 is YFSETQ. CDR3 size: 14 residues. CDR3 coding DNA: TGCGCCAGCAGCTTGGCTAGCGGGTACGATACGCAGTATTTT. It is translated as CASSLASGYDTQYF.